The T cell receptor beta chain under discussion was sequenced for a study of Tregs in tolerant kidney transplant recipients. Trimming removed 2 bases from V and 2 bases from J, with 11 bases in between. Germline V CDR1 and CDR2: SGHDT, YYEEEE. This CDR3 has 15 amino acids. Profiled with immunoSEQ multiplex PCR; TCRdb holds only in-frame clones, not every one. The table lists 50,000 to 75,000 clones, about 98% of them singletons, with around 0.3% in the top ten. This clone appeared a single time. The sequencing used Tregs from blood, collected before the transplant. The gene calls are TRBV5-6 and TRBJ1-3, with no clear D. This sequence originates from a human donor who received a combined kidney and bone marrow transplant. DNA for the CDR3: TGTGCCAGCAGCTTCGGTCGGGTCCCTGGAAACACCATATATTTT. The encoded protein is CASSFGRVPGNTIYF. The variable domain in full, completed from reference TRBV5-6 and TRBJ1-3, reads DAGVTQSPTHLIKTRGQQVTLRCSPKSGHDTVSWYQQALGQGPQFIFQYYEEEERQRGNFPDRFSGHQFPNYSSELNVNALLLGDSALYLCASSFGRVPGNTIYFGEGSWLTVV.